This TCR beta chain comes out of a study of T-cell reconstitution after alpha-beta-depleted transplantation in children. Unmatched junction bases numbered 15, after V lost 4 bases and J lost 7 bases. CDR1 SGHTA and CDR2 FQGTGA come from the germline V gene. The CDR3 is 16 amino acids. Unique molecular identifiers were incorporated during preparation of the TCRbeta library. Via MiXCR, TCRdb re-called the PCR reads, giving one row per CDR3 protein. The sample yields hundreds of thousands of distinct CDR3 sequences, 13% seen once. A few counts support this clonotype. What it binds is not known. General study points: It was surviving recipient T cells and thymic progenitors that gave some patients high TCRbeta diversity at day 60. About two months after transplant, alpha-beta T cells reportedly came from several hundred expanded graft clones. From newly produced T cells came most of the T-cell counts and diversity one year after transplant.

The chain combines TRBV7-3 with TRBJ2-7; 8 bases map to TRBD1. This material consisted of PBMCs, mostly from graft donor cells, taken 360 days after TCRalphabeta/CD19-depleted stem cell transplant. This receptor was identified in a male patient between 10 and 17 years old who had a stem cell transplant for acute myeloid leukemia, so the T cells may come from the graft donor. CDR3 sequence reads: CASSSSQTGVLREQYF. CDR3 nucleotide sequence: TGTGCCAGCAGCTCCTCCCAGACAGGGGTCCTGAGGGAGCAGTACTTC.